Presented here are 19 T cell receptor beta chains from one specimen sequenced in a study of T cells in Graves' hyperthyroidism and ophthalmopathy. It was RNA transcripts that yielded the amplified TCR beta CDR3 regions. The study used the HTBI primer set for a first-round RT-PCR of the TCR CDR3. Each CDR3 protein gets one entry after TCRdb re-called the multiplex PCR reads with MiXCR. The table records a few hundred thousand distinct CDR3 sequences, 14% to 15% of them present only once. The sequenced sample was blood. The source is a woman between 25 and 40 years old with Graves' hyperthyroidism.

This rearrangement joins TRBV5-1 to TRBJ1-1, with TRBD1 as a possible D gene (6 bases). Trimming stripped 1 base from V and 1 base from J, with 14 bases between. The germline gives CDR1 SGHRS, CDR2 YFSETQ. This CDR3 contains 16 residues. The DNA of the CDR3 is TGCGCCAGCAGCTTGATCGGGGGCGCCCGGAACACTGAAGCTTTCTTT. It yields the protein CASSLIGGARNTEAFF.

This clonotype was picked up many times. The CDR3 protein is CASSLTSETQYF. In DNA, the CDR3 is TGTGCCAGCAGTTTAACCTCGGAGACCCAGTACTTC. The chain recombines TRBV12-3 or TRBV12-4 with TRBJ2-5; D gene unclear. This CDR3 spans 12 amino acids. Trimming took 2 bases from V and 5 from J, leaving 6 bases between them.

This clonotype was observed at least ten times. This chain uses TRBV5-1 with TRBJ2-1; 9 positions agree with TRBD2. Looked up from germline, CDR1 is SGHRS and CDR2 is YFSETQ. This CDR3 has 16 amino acids. V lost 1 base and J lost 3; bases outside the gene matches: 5. DNA for the CDR3: TGCGCCAGCAGCTTGATCCTAGCGGGGCTCTACAATGAGCAGTTCTTC. It translates to CASSLILAGLYNEQFF. Based on the CDR3 plus reference TRBV5-1 and TRBJ2-1, the full variable domain is KAGVTQTPRYLIKTRGQQVTLSCSPISGHRSVSWYQQTPGQGLQFLFEYFSETQRNKGNFPGRFSGRQFSNSRSEMNVSTLELGDSALYLCASSLILAGLYNEQFFGPGTRLTVL.

This clonotype was observed a handful of times. The rearrangement joins TRBV27 to TRBJ2-1, with TRBD2 matching 13 bases. The CDR3 covers 15 residues. Germline V gives CDR1 MNHEY, CDR2 SMNVEV (reference sequence). The V and J ends lost 5 bases and 10 bases, in that order; junction bases with no gene match: 8. The CDR3 loop reads CASSPRLAGGREQFF. The CDR3 DNA reads as TGTGCCAGCAGTCCCCGACTAGCGGGAGGACGGGAGCAGTTCTTC.

CDR3 coding DNA: TGTGCCAGCTCACCGGGGACCCCCCGAGGCAATCAGCCCCAGCATTTT. This gives the protein CASSPGTPRGNQPQHF. The chain carries TRBV18 and TRBJ1-5; D is possibly TRBD1 (5 bases). This CDR3 region has 16 residues. In germline, CDR1 is KGHSH, CDR2 LQKENI. The germline V and J ends were trimmed by 3 bases and 2 bases, with 14 bases remaining between them.

This clonotype was counted ten times or more. The chain uses TRBV19 and TRBJ2-1; D unresolved. CDR1 and CDR2 from the germline V gene are LNHDA and SQIVND (reference sequence). There are 12 residues in the CDR3. Trimming removed 2 bases from V and 12 bases from J, with 11 bases in between. The CDR3 DNA sequence: TGTGCCAGTAGTATACCCAGACGTGGGCAGTTCTTC. Translation: CASSIPRRGQFF.

This clonotype was counted a few times. The chain recombines TRBV7-9 with TRBJ1-4; D unclear. V lost 5 bases, J lost 0 bases, and 10 bases lay in between. The CDR3 totals 15 residues. Germline CDR1 reads SEHNR; CDR2 reads FQNEAQ (reference sequence). CDR3 residues: CASSPERATNEKLFF. DNA for the CDR3: TGTGCCAGCAGCCCGGAGAGGGCAACTAATGAAAAACTGTTTTTT.

At least ten counts were recorded for this clonotype. J is TRBJ2-3 and V is TRBV5-1, with TRBD2 matching 8 bases. The germline V gene has CDR1 SGHRS and CDR2 YFSETQ. The CDR3 loop spans 15 amino acids. V lost 7 bases to trimming and J lost 4 bases; unmatched junction nucleotides: 11. The CDR3 spells CASAIGTSRSDTQYF. CDR3 sequence (DNA): TGCGCCAGCGCTATAGGGACTAGTCGGTCAGATACGCAGTATTTT. Full variable domain (missing parts from reference TRBV5-1 and TRBJ2-3): KAGVTQTPRYLIKTRGQQVTLSCSPISGHRSVSWYQQTPGQGLQFLFEYFSETQRNKGNFPGRFSGRQFSNSRSEMNVSTLELGDSALYLCASAIGTSRSDTQYFGPGTRLTVL.

This clonotype was counted a few times. This chain uses TRBV5-6 with TRBJ1-1, with a weak D call TRBD1 (5 bases). V lost 6 bases and J 7 bases, leaving 16 bases between the germline ends. From germline, CDR1 is SGHDT and CDR2 YYEEEE. The CDR3 totals 13 residues. CDR3 DNA: TGTGCCAGCAAACCGATCGGACAAGTTGAAGCTTTCTTT. This codes for CASKPIGQVEAFF.

This clonotype has ten or more counts. This chain uses TRBV28 with TRBJ1-2; D is perhaps TRBD1 (6 bases). In germline, CDR1 is MDHEN, CDR2 SYDVKM. Trimming left V 6 bases short and J 0 bases short, with 20 bases between. The CDR3 has 17 residues. The CDR3: CASSVGGGGASNYGYTF. The DNA of the CDR3 is TGTGCCAGCAGCGTCGGCGGTGGGGGGGCGTCTAACTATGGCTACACCTTC.

This clonotype occurred many times. This rearrangement joins TRBV27 to TRBJ2-3, with 8 bases that match TRBD2. CDR1 and CDR2 from the germline V gene are MNHEY and SMNVEV (reference sequence). The CDR3 is made up of 16 amino acids. After removal of 4 bases from V and 4 bases from J, the junction contained 10 bases not matched to a gene. CDR3 sequence reads: CASSSLGREVADTQYF. CDR3 in DNA: TGTGCCAGCAGTTCCCTTGGGCGGGAGGTCGCAGATACGCAGTATTTT.

This clonotype was recorded many times. The rearrangement uses TRBV11-2 and TRBJ1-1, with D perhaps TRBD1 (5 bases). This CDR3 has 15 residues. Per germline, CDR1 SGHAT and CDR2 FQNNGV. The V end lost 1 base, the J end lost 1 base, and 10 bases lay between the germline ends. CDR3: CASSLVWDGNTEAFF. In DNA, the CDR3 is TGTGCCAGCAGCTTAGTCTGGGACGGGAACACTGAAGCTTTCTTT.

V gene TRBV7-9 combines with J gene TRBJ1-2; TRBD1 agrees at 9 bases. The V gene end was trimmed by 5 bases and the J gene end by 6 bases; junction bases not matched to a gene: 13. The CDR3 runs 16 residues. CDR1 is SEHNR and CDR2 is FQNEAQ in the germline V gene (reference sequence). The CDR3, as DNA: TGTGCCAGCAGCGACCGGGGACAGGGCTCAATAAATGGCTACACCTTC. This codes for CASSDRGQGSINGYTF.

This clonotype was seen only once. The J gene is TRBJ2-5, the V gene TRBV19; D is tentatively TRBD1 or TRBD2 (5 bases each). Trimming removed 4 bases at V and 5 bases at J, with 11 bases between. CDR1 and CDR2 (germline): LNHDA, SQIVND (reference sequence). The CDR3 is made up of 13 amino acids. CDR3 amino acids: CASSTQGRETQYF. In DNA form, the CDR3 reads TGTGCCAGTAGTACCCAGGGACGGGAGACCCAGTACTTC.

Only a few counts were recorded for this clonotype. This sequence joins TRBV29-1 and TRBJ2-2, with D possibly matching TRBD2 (5 bases). Germline CDR1 is SQVTM and CDR2 is ANQGSEA. Trimming stripped 7 bases from V and 6 bases from J, with 15 bases between. CDR3 length: 13 amino acids. CDR3 DNA: TGCAGCGCCAACAGCGGAAGCGCCGGGGAGCTGTTTTTT. Protein sequence: CSANSGSAGELFF.

The CDR3 sequence: CASTGVASYNEQFF. In DNA form, the CDR3 reads TGTGCCAGTACGGGGGTTGCTTCCTACAATGAGCAGTTCTTC. The chain links TRBV19 to TRBJ2-1, with a possible D match to TRBD2 (6 bases). Trimming cost V 7 bases and J 1 base, with 11 bases left between them. The CDR3 length is 14 residues. Germline CDR1 reads LNHDA; CDR2 reads SQIVND (reference sequence).

This clonotype was observed many times. This chain joins TRBV28 and TRBJ1-5, with D perhaps matching TRBD1 (6 bases). The V gene's germline CDR1 is MDHEN and CDR2 SYDVKM. The CDR3 runs 16 residues. With 3 bases removed from V and 4 bases from J, the gap between germline ends came to 16 bases. The CDR3: CASSLGGQGLNQPQHF. In DNA form, the CDR3 reads TGTGCCAGCAGTTTGGGGGGGCAGGGACTAAATCAGCCCCAGCATTTT.

This clonotype was seen many times. The chain uses TRBV28 and TRBJ2-1, with 11 bases matching TRBD2. In germline, CDR1 is MDHEN, CDR2 SYDVKM. The trim removed 8 bases at V and 4 bases at J, leaving 7 bases unmatched. CDR3 length: 15 amino acids. CDR3 amino acids: CASGSGLAGYNEQFF. CDR3 in DNA: TGTGCCAGCGGGAGCGGACTAGCGGGTTACAATGAGCAGTTCTTC.

This clonotype was picked up a small number of times. J is TRBJ2-2 and V is TRBV19; D possibly uses TRBD1 or TRBD2 (5 bases each). Trimming cost V 7 bases and J 1 base, with 10 bases left between them. The V gene's germline CDR1 is LNHDA and CDR2 SQIVND (reference sequence). CDR3 length: 14 residues. This CDR3 is CASNPGRNTGELFF. Here the CDR3 DNA reads TGTGCCAGTAACCCGGGACGGAACACCGGGGAGCTGTTTTTT. The whole variable domain, filled in from reference TRBV19 and TRBJ2-2, reads DGGITQSPKYLFRKEGQNVTLSCEQNLNHDAMYWYRQDPGQGLRLIYYSQIVNDFQKGDIAEGYSVSREKKESFPLTVTSAQKNPTAFYLCASNPGRNTGELFFGEGSRLTVL.